This T cell receptor beta chain derives from a study of memory CD4+ T cells and cytomegalovirus serostatus. Some clones are missing from TCRdb's copy, which holds only in-frame ones; the method was immunoSEQ multiplex PCR. The top ten clones hold about 0.73% of a sample with tens of thousands of clones, more than 70% of them seen once. CDR1 is GTSNPN and CDR2 is SVGIG in the germline V gene (reference sequence). The CDR3 spans 14 residues. The V and J ends lost 0 bases and 3 bases respectively, with 12 bases between them. Single viable CD3+CD4+CD8-CD45RO+ cells were sorted as the memory CD4+ T cells.

The sequenced sample consisted of memory CD4+ T cells from blood. The V call is TRBV30, the J call TRBJ2-7; D is perhaps TRBD2 (5 bases). The clonotype originates from an adult in good health and CMV-seronegative. This CDR3 is CAWSVSGIHYEQYF. CDR3 nucleotides: TGTGCCTGGAGTGTTTCGGGGATCCACTACGAGCAGTACTTC.